This T cell receptor (beta chain) was observed in a study of blood T cells in healthy people across ages. The second PCR ran roughly 6 to 11 cycles with a sample-barcoded 5' primer and J-beta primers. TCRdb independently ran MiXCR on the 5' RACE reads; one entry per CDR3 protein. The table lists under 800,000 distinct CDR3 sequences, 35% to 45% of them singletons. Regarding this clonotype: The antigen is undetermined.

General study findings and limits: Strong correlation linked observed beta diversity and percent naive T cells. Estimated diversity, derived from one million T cells, was regarded as an underestimate. Measured against age, TCR beta diversity per million T cells decreased in a roughly linear manner.

V shed 7 bases and J 3 bases; nucleotides not matched to a gene: 5. The CDR3 spans 15 residues. CDR1 is MNHEY and CDR2 is SVGEGT in the germline V gene. Total RNA extraction produced at least 5.5 micrograms (per sample) for the study. Sequencing used blood. The source is a woman in her sixties or seventies in good health. The V call is TRBV6-2 or TRBV6-3, the J call TRBJ2-3; 12 bases align to TRBD2. CDR3 DNA: TGTGCCAGCACCGCTAGCGGGAGGGGGACAGATACGCAGTATTTT. It is translated as CASTASGRGTDTQYF.